Sequencing of this T cell receptor (beta chain) was carried out in a study of CD8 T cells in Susac syndrome. Reverse transcription of about 0.5 to 1 ug RNA used random hexamers. TCR beta CDR3 was amplified by immunoSEQ multiplex PCR. This amplification extended across 54 Vbeta and 13 Jbeta segments. TCRdb recomputed calls from the immunoSEQ multiplex PCR reads with MiXCR, one row per CDR3 protein. The sample lists approximately 190,000 distinct CDR3 sequences, around 93% occurring once. General study findings and limits: It was acknowledged by the study that relatively few individuals were included in its TCR sequencing and HLA analysis.

V shed 8 bases and J shed 1 base, with 9 bases lying between them. CDR3 length: 13 residues. CDR1 MNHNS and CDR2 SASEGT come from the germline V gene. On this clonotype: Antigen unknown.

The chain recombines TRBV6-1 with TRBJ1-5; TRBD1 is a possible D gene (5 bases). The specimen was CD4+ T cells from PBMCs. The TCR comes from a human donor in good health. CDR3 protein: CASHEGSNQPQHF. The CDR3 DNA is TGTGCCAGCCACGAGGGGAGCAATCAGCCCCAGCATTTT.